Given below is one TCR beta chain in context. V lost 4 bases, J lost 3 bases, and 13 bases lay in between. CDR3 size: 15 residues. Germline-derived CDR1 and CDR2 are SNHLY and FYNNEI. Sequencing was at survey level. The method was immunoSEQ multiplex PCR; TCRdb's version includes in-frame clones alone and lacks a portion of them. The sample shows fewer than 40,000 clones, almost 85% of them seen only once. The data derive from a study of pediatric ulcerative colitis. The blood sample was taken during the colonoscopy visit. The clonotype originates from a boy under 18 with severe ulcerative colitis. The specimen sequenced was blood. The V gene is TRBV2, the J gene TRBJ1-5, with D unclear. In nucleotides, the CDR3 is TGTGCCAGCAGTGCAGAGAGGGCCCTCAATCAGCCCCAGCATTTT. This encodes CASSAERALNQPQHF.